The rows below give T cell receptor beta chains drawn from one sample of a study of T cells in localized non-small cell lung cancer. Profiled with immunoSEQ multiplex PCR; TCRdb holds only in-frame clones, not every one. The sample has roughly 86,000 clones, about 83% seen once. The specimen was peripheral blood, collected before any cancer treatment. The receptor source for this set is a man aged 40 to 69 with stage I lung adenocarcinoma. The CDR3 runs from the conserved cysteine through the conserved F or W. Fields, in order: clone size, V gene, D gene, J gene, CDR3 protein, CDR3 DNA. A D gene is named only where the DNA matches it firmly. A clone size is listed for some rows: how often the clone was seen (once, few, many), or a class if it is expanded.

.	TRBV9	.	TRBJ2-3	CASSVAPSTDTQYF	TGTGCCAGCAGCGTAGCTCCTAGCACAGATACGCAGTATTTT
.	TRBV6-5	.	TRBJ1-6	CASSYFSQVGGSPLHF	TGTGCCAGCAGTTATTTTAGCCAGGTGGGGGGTTCACCCCTCCACTTT
.	TRBV18	TRBD1	TRBJ1-2	CASSRPDRGGYGYTF	TGTGCCAGCTCGAGGCCGGACAGGGGAGGATATGGCTACACCTTC
.	TRBV5-8	TRBD1	TRBJ1-5	CASSPEGQGFQPQHF	TGTGCCAGCAGCCCGGAGGGACAGGGGTTTCAGCCCCAGCATTTT
.	TRBV5-6	TRBD1	TRBJ1-1	CASSKRQGISTEAFF	TGTGCCAGCAGCAAACGACAGGGGATAAGCACTGAAGCTTTCTTT
once	TRBV2	.	TRBJ1-4	CASSFSGGNEKLFF	TGTGCCAGCAGCTTCTCGGGGGGTAATGAAAAACTGTTTTTT
.	TRBV29-1	TRBD1	TRBJ1-2	CSVGKDRGNGYTF	TGCAGCGTGGGAAAAGACAGGGGTAACGGCTACACCTTC
once	TRBV5-1	.	TRBJ1-4	CASSLTATNEKLFF	TGCGCCAGCAGCTTGACTGCAACTAATGAAAAACTGTTTTTT
.	TRBV9	.	TRBJ2-7	CASSPEGQTADEQYF	TGTGCCAGCAGCCCCGAGGGGCAAACAGCCGACGAGCAGTACTTC
.	TRBV6-5	TRBD1	TRBJ1-1	CASSYSKTGVTEAFF	TGTGCCAGCAGTTACTCTAAAACAGGGGTAACTGAAGCTTTCTTT
.	TRBV5-6	.	TRBJ1-3	CASSLYAGNTIYF	TGTGCCAGCAGCTTGTATGCCGGAAACACCATATATTTT
.	TRBV28	.	TRBJ1-5	CASSFLSSRNQPQHF	TGTGCCAGCAGTTTTTTATCCAGTCGCAATCAGCCCCAGCATTTT
.	TRBV6-5	TRBD1	TRBJ2-5	CASSYGQGATKTQYF	TGTGCCAGCAGTTACGGACAGGGGGCTACGAAGACCCAGTACTTC
.	TRBV27	.	TRBJ2-5	CASSLQGLGETQYF	TGTGCCAGCAGTTTACAGGGTCTGGGGGAGACCCAGTACTTC
.	TRBV2	.	TRBJ2-7	CASSLQGRYYEQYF	TGTGCCAGCAGTCTACAGGGAAGGTACTACGAGCAGTACTTC
few	TRBV5-1	.	TRBJ1-1	CASSGTQGNTEAFF	TGCGCCAGCAGCGGAACACAGGGGAACACTGAAGCTTTCTTT
.	TRBV2	TRBD1	TRBJ2-1	CASKGATLRPGQGTRTSSYNEQFF	TGTGCCAGCAAAGGGGCGACATTACGACCGGGACAGGGGACTAGAACCAGCTCCTACAATGAGCAGTTCTTC
once	TRBV9	.	TRBJ2-5	CASSVGGMETQYF	TGTGCCAGCAGCGTAGGGGGTATGGAGACCCAGTACTTC
.	TRBV7-3	TRBD1	TRBJ2-5	CASSRGTGTQETQYF	TGTGCCAGCAGCCGAGGGACAGGTACTCAAGAGACCCAGTACTTC
.	TRBV6-1	.	TRBJ1-2	CASSDPLPVNGYTF	TGTGCCAGCAGTGATCCCCTCCCGGTGAATGGCTACACCTTC
.	TRBV18	.	TRBJ1-4	CASSPGAVEEKLFF	TGTGCCAGCTCACCTGGGGCTGTAGAAGAAAAACTGTTTTTT
.	TRBV28	.	TRBJ1-5	CASSLLSGERNQPQHF	TGTGCCAGCAGTTTATTGTCAGGGGAGCGCAATCAGCCCCAGCATTTT
.	TRBV2	.	TRBJ2-7	CASSDLGQTEYGF	TGTGCCAGCAGTGATCTTGGACAGACGGAATATGGTTTC
once	TRBV13	.	TRBJ1-2	CASSQQGANYGYTF	TGTGCCAGCAGCCAACAGGGAGCTAACTATGGCTACACCTTC
once	TRBV2	TRBD2	TRBJ2-5	CASMQRGVQETQYF	TGTGCCAGCATGCAGCGGGGGGTACAAGAGACCCAGTACTTC
.	TRBV5-1	.	TRBJ1-2	CASSLSMAPNYGYTF	TGCGCCAGCAGCCTCTCAATGGCCCCTAACTATGGCTACACCTTC
.	TRBV6-6	TRBD1	TRBJ1-4	CASTPAGGTNEKLFF	TGTGCCAGCACACCCGCAGGGGGGACTAATGAAAAACTGTTTTTT
.	TRBV7-3	.	TRBJ2-3	CASSGGQLFADTQYF	TGTGCCAGCAGCGGAGGACAGCTGTTTGCAGATACGCAGTATTTT
.	TRBV5-6	.	TRBJ2-7	CASSLMAERSYEQYF	TGTGCCAGCAGCTTGATGGCAGAACGCTCCTACGAGCAGTACTTC
.	TRBV6-5	.	TRBJ2-3	CASSDSADTQYF	TGTGCCAGCTCCGACTCGGCAGATACGCAGTATTTT
.	TRBV4-2	TRBD1	TRBJ2-7	CASSRQQGPSYEQYF	TGTGCCAGCAGCCGCCAACAGGGGCCCTCCTACGAGCAGTACTTC
.	TRBV7-9	TRBD2	TRBJ2-5	CASSSWGEGPETQYF	TGTGCCAGCAGCTCGTGGGGGGAGGGTCCGGAGACCCAGTACTTC
.	TRBV6-5	.	TRBJ2-2	CASRDANTGELFF	TGTGCCAGCAGGGACGCGAACACCGGGGAGCTGTTTTTT
.	TRBV27	.	TRBJ1-2	CASSFRNLHGYTF	TGTGCCAGCAGTTTTCGGAACCTGCATGGCTACACCTTC
.	TRBV5-6	.	TRBJ1-5	CASSPWGYQPQHF	TGTGCCAGCAGCCCATGGGGGTATCAGCCCCAGCATTTT
.	TRBV7-2	TRBD1	TRBJ2-7	CASSLEGQGIYEQYF	TGTGCCAGCAGCTTGGAGGGACAGGGGATCTACGAGCAGTACTTC
.	TRBV4-3	.	TRBJ2-3	CASSQEGGPTDTQYF	TGCGCCAGCAGCCAAGAAGGGGGGCCCACAGATACGCAGTATTTT
once	TRBV10-3	.	TRBJ2-1	CAISEGTGEQFF	TGTGCCATCAGTGAGGGGACCGGGGAGCAGTTCTTC
.	TRBV9	TRBD2	TRBJ2-1	CASSVWGGEQFF	TGTGCCAGCAGCGTCTGGGGGGGAGAGCAGTTCTTC
.	TRBV5-1	TRBD1	TRBJ1-4	CASSSQGELGEKLFF	TGCGCCAGCAGCTCACAGGGGGAACTAGGTGAAAAACTGTTTTTT
.	TRBV2	TRBD1	TRBJ1-2	CASSERDRFFYGYTF	TGTGCCAGCAGTGAAAGGGACAGATTTTTTTATGGCTACACCTTC
.	TRBV5-1	.	TRBJ1-1	CASSLAGAPEAFF	TGCGCCAGCAGCCTGGCCGGCGCACCTGAAGCTTTCTTT
once	TRBV5-4	TRBD2	TRBJ2-3	CASSPGGLAGSDTQYF	TGTGCCAGCAGCCCGGGGGGTCTAGCGGGATCAGATACGCAGTATTTT
few	TRBV11-2	.	TRBJ1-2	CASSAGWGYTF	TGTGCCAGCAGCGCGGGGTGGGGCTACACCTTC
.	TRBV7-2	TRBD1	TRBJ2-7	CASSFDRASYEQYF	TGTGCCAGCAGCTTTGACAGGGCCTCCTACGAGCAGTACTTC
.	TRBV7-3	TRBD2	TRBJ2-1	CASSSTPGLLDNEQFF	TGTGCCAGCAGCTCTACCCCGGGACTACTGGACAATGAGCAGTTCTTC
.	TRBV19	.	TRBJ1-1	CASSIGTVNTEAFF	TGTGCCAGTAGTATTGGTACAGTGAACACTGAAGCTTTCTTT
.	TRBV5-4	.	TRBJ1-4	CASSSRTATNEKLFF	TGTGCCAGCAGCTCGAGGACAGCAACTAATGAAAAACTGTTTTTT
.	TRBV18	.	TRBJ2-3	CASSSVAGASQGTQYF	TGTGCCAGCTCATCCGTCGCGGGGGCCTCGCAAGGTACGCAGTATTTT
few	TRBV5-6	.	TRBJ1-2	CASSYLPRRRDGYTF	TGTGCCAGCAGCTACCTCCCCAGGAGGCGTGATGGCTACACCTTC
.	TRBV5-1	.	TRBJ2-7	CASSFSLGGTDYEQYF	TGCGCCAGCAGCTTTAGCCTAGGTGGGACGGACTACGAGCAGTACTTC
few	TRBV6-5	.	TRBJ1-1	CASRATTASNTEAFF	TGTGCCAGCAGGGCTACGACGGCCTCTAACACTGAAGCTTTCTTT
.	TRBV5-1	.	TRBJ2-7	CASSPRTKYEQYF	TGCGCCAGCAGCCCCCGGACGAAATACGAGCAGTACTTC
.	TRBV7-3	TRBD2	TRBJ2-3	CASSPSGGRSTDTQYF	TGTGCCAGCAGCCCCTCGGGGGGGCGAAGCACAGATACGCAGTATTTT
.	TRBV9	.	TRBJ2-1	CASSVGTGIRDEQFF	TGTGCCAGCAGCGTGGGAACAGGGATTAGAGATGAGCAGTTCTTC
.	TRBV6-5	.	TRBJ1-5	CASSYSKADSDQPQHF	TGTGCCAGCAGTTACTCGAAGGCAGATTCCGATCAGCCCCAGCATTTT
.	TRBV5-4	.	TRBJ2-7	CASSLEAAISYEQYF	TGTGCCAGCAGCTTGGAGGCGGCGATATCCTACGAGCAGTACTTC